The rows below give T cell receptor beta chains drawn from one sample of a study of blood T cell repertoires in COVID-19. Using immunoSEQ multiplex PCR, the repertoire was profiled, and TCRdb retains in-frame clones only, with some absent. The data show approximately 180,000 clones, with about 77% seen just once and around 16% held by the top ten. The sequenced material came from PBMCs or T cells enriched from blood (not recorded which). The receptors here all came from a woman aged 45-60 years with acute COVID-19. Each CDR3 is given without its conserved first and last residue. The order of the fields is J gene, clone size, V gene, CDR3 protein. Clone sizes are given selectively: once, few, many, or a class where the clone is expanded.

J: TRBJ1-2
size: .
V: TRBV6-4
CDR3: ASSVDTGDGYT

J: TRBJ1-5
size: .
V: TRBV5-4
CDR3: ASSRQGSNQPQH

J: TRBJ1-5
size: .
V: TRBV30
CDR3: AWSYDRDSNQPQH

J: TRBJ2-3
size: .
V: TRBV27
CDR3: ASTQPGLASTDTQY

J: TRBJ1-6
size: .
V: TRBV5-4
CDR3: ASSLGWQAGPYNSPLH

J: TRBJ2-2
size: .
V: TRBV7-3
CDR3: ASSPQPAGGSTGELF

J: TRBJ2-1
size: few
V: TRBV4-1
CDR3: ASSLLGLAGGQEQF

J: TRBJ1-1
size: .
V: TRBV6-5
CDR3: ASSYTQNTEAF

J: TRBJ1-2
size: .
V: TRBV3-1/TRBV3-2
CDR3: ASSQRDRAEGGYT

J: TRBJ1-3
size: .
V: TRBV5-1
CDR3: ASSSPTEGGLSGNTIY

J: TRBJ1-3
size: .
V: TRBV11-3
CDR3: ASSQVPQVTGNTIY

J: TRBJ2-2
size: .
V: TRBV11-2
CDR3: ASSLTGTGELF

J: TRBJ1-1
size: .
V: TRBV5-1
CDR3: ASDPGQSNTEAF

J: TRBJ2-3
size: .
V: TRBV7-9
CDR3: ASSLGRGSDTQY

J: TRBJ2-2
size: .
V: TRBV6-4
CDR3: ASSWQERGELF

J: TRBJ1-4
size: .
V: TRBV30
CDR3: AWSVPRRFGATNEKLF

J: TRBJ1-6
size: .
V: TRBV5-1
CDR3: ASSLGISLSGDSPLH

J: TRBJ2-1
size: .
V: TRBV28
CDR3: ASGKTSGVGNEQF

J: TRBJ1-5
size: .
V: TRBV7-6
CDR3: ASSLMGHRSNQPQH

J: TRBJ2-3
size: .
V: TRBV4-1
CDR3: ASSPLAGASTDTQY

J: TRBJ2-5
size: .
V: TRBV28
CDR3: ASSLRGTGMGAQY

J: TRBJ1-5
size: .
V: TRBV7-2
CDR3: ASSFQGGSNQPQH

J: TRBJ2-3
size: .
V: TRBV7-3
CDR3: ASSLTGASSSTDTQY

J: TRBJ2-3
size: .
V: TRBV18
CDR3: ASSLAGGPRTDTQY

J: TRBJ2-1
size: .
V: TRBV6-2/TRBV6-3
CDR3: ASSHSGVGQF

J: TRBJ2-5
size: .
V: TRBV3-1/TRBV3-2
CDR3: ASSQAAVQETQY

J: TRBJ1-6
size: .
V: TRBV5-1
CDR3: ASSRQTASSYNSPLH

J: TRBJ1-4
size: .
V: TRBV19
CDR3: ASSVGQAAAEKLF

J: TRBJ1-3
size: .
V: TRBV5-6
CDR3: ASSPRSSSGNTIY

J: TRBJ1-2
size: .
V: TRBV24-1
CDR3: ATSDFATTDFYGYT

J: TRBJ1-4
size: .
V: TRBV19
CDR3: ASRQGNAGEKLF

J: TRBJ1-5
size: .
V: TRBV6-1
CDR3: ASSEPTGGGQPQH

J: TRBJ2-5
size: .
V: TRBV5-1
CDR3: ASSLAAKLQETQY

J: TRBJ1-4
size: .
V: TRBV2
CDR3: ASSETGQGIPKLF

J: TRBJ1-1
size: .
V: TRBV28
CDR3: ASSSHPGETEAF

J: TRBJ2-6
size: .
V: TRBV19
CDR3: ASSSGQNSGANVLT

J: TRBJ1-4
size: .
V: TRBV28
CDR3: ASSWGDNEKLF

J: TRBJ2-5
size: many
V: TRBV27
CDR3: ASSWVAGPEGTQY

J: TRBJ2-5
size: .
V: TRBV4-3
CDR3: ASSQGLAGQETQY

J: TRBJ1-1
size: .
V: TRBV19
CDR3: ASRMRQEINTEAF

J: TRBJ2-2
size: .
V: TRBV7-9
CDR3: ASSLAILATGELF

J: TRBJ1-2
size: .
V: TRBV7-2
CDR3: ASSLVPGQGPGGYT

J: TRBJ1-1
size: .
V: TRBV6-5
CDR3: ASSPSVGRNTEAF

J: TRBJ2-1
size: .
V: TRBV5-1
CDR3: ASSLEYGNEQF

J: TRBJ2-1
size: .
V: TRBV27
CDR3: ASNLAGDSYNEQF

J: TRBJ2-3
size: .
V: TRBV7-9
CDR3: ASSRGRPGDTQY

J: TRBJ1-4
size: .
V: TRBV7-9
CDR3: ASSFDRNQANEKLF

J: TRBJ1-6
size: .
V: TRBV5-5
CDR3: ASSPQAAGNSPLH

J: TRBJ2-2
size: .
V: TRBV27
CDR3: ASSLLRNIGAGELF

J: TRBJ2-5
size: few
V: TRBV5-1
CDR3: ASSIGNNQETQY

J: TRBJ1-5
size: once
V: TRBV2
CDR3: ASSDNQGGGRLGNQPQH

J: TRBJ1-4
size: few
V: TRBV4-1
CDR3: ASSQDRGLEKLF